This TCR beta chain was found in a study of T cell repertoires in cytomegalovirus infection. Across the whole study: Based on public TCR beta signatures, there were indications of CMV infection and of a matching HLA type. Points from the study as a whole: Adding up the frequency of public TCR beta families identified people who carried CMV plus the relevant HLA.

From the reads, TCRdb called clonotypes with MiXCR, one entry per CDR3 protein. Of under 850,000 distinct CDR3 sequences in the sample, 35% were seen once. The V end lost 3 bases, the J end lost 9 bases, and 14 bases lay between the germline ends. Germline values: CDR1 MGHDK, CDR2 SYGVNS. The CDR3 length is 13 residues. Details on this clonotype: Its antigen is unknown.

This clonotype was sampled from a human donor in good health (CMV status not recorded). Some clones in this sample may be carry-over from other donors' samples. V usage is TRBV25-1 and J usage is TRBJ1-2; tentatively, D is TRBD1 (6 bases). Sequencing used PBMCs. The CDR3 DNA reads TGTGCCAGCAGTGAGGGCAGGGGTGTGCGCTACACCTTC. Translation gives CASSEGRGVRYTF.